Following are 7 T cell receptor beta chains from one sample sequenced in a study of blood T cell repertoires in COVID-19 (dated by TCRdb to about 2020). Receptors were amplified or captured by the immunoSEQ multiplex PCR assay. TCRdb took this table from immuneACCESS and kept in-frame rearrangements with V and J called. Such tables lack part of the clones; where checked against another copy, unresolved V genes explain under half of the gap, and the rest is unexplained. For this sample there are around 130,000 clones; around 86% appear just once. The ten largest clonotypes hold about 17% of the sample. Sequenced: peripheral blood. These receptors all come from a woman between 50 and 59 years old who had recovered from COVID-19.

V and J are TRBV4-2 and TRBJ2-1; no firm D call. Trimming cost V 1 base and J 5 bases, with 18 bases left between them. In germline, CDR1 is LGHNA, CDR2 YNFKEQ. The CDR3 runs to 17 residues. The chain's CDR3 is CASSQGSDFFPNNEQFF. In nucleotides, the CDR3 is TGTGCCAGCAGCCAAGGTTCCGACTTTTTCCCCAACAATGAGCAGTTCTTC.

This clone appeared a single time. This chain links TRBV29-1 with TRBJ2-5; TRBD2 agrees at 13 bases. The CDR3 consists of 13 residues. With 8 bases clipped from V and 4 bases from J, the junction kept 4 bases outside the gene matches. Germline CDR1 SQVTM, CDR2 ANQGSEA. As DNA, the CDR3 is TGCAGCACCCGGACTAGCGGGGGAGAGACCCAGTACTTC. This gives the protein CSTRTSGGETQYF.

The chain has TRBV6-2 or TRBV6-3 and TRBJ1-3; a weak D match, TRBD1 (5 bases). CDR3 length equals 14 residues. Germline lookup yields CDR1 MNHEY and CDR2 SVGEGT. V was cut by 5 bases and J by 0 bases, with 8 bases left in between. The DNA for the CDR3 is TGTGCCAGCAGTCGACAGCTCTCTGGAAACACCATATATTTT. Translated: CASSRQLSGNTIYF.

This sequence joins TRBV9 and TRBJ2-1; the match to TRBD2 covers 9 bases. From germline, CDR1 is SGDLS and CDR2 YYNGEE. Unmatched junction bases numbered 4, after V lost 3 bases and J lost 3 bases. This CDR3 contains 15 residues. The CDR3 here is CASSAGTSFYNEQFF. The CDR3 coding sequence is TGTGCCAGCAGCGCCGGGACTAGCTTCTACAATGAGCAGTTCTTC. The whole variable domain, filled in from reference TRBV9 and TRBJ2-1, reads DSGVTQTPKHLITATGQRVTLRCSPRSGDLSVYWYQQSLDQGLQFLIQYYNGEERAKGNILERFSAQQFPDLHSELNLSSLELGDSALYFCASSAGTSFYNEQFFGPGTRLTVL.

The gene calls are TRBV27 and TRBJ2-2, with 7 bases that match TRBD1. The CDR3 has 15 residues. Germline trimming cut 6 bases from V and 2 bases from J; bases unmatched to any gene: 6. The germline V gene has CDR1 MNHEY and CDR2 SMNVEV (reference sequence). Written as DNA, the CDR3 is TGTGCCAGCAGCTGGGACAGTTTCAACACCGGGGAGCTGTTTTTT. This encodes CASSWDSFNTGELFF.

V gene TRBV9 combines with J gene TRBJ1-3, with D perhaps TRBD1 (6 bases). Per germline, CDR1 SGDLS and CDR2 YYNGEE. The CDR3 spans 15 residues. With 3 bases removed from V and 0 bases from J, the gap between germline ends came to 10 bases. Here the CDR3 DNA reads TGTGCCAGCAGCGCCCAGGGGTTCTCTGGAAACACCATATATTTT. This encodes CASSAQGFSGNTIYF.

This sequence joins TRBV5-1 and TRBJ2-3, with a tentative D call TRBD2 (6 bases). The germline gives CDR1 SGHRS, CDR2 YFSETQ. V was clipped by 2 bases and J by 4 bases, with 14 bases between them. The CDR3 has 15 residues. The CDR3 protein is CASSFSGRAPDTQYF. DNA of the CDR3: TGCGCCAGCAGCTTTAGCGGCAGGGCCCCAGATACGCAGTATTTT.